Given below is one T cell receptor (beta chain) in context. Its antigen is currently unknown. Trimming at V came to 4 bases and at J to 0 bases, leaving 3 bases not matched to a gene. Germline CDR1 reads SGHTA; CDR2 reads FQGNSA. CDR3 length: 14 amino acids. It was via CD45RO/CCR7/CD25/CD127/CD95/CD27 that CD4+ naive, central memory, regulatory and stem cell-like memory cells were sorted. Sequencing targeted expressed TCRB transcripts, as all isolated RNA had been reverse transcribed. Profiled with immunoSEQ multiplex PCR; TCRdb holds only in-frame clones, not every one. The profile shows approximately 150,000 clones, approximately 9.1% of them singletons. The record originates from a study of beta chain features in type 1 diabetes. Notes on the study in general: Within patients, naive, central memory and Treg TCRB repertoires seemed more similar than within healthy donors. Moderate but significant shortening of TCRB CDR3s was recorded in all four CD4+ subsets from Type 1 diabetes patients. Any role of HLA type in TCRB rearrangement remained unresolved here.

The rearrangement uses TRBV7-2 and TRBJ2-7, with 7 bases fitting TRBD2. The receptor's source is a woman younger than 35 in good health. Sequenced material: central memory CD4+ T cells from blood. This chain's CDR3 is CASSSQRGSYEQYF. The DNA of the CDR3 is TGTGCCAGCAGCTCCCAGCGGGGCTCCTACGAGCAGTACTTC.